This TCR beta chain is drawn from a study of spatial heterogeneity in lung cancer. Study-level results: Mutation tallies in tumors tracked expanded intratumoral alpha and beta TCR counts.

For this clonotype: Its antigen is currently unknown.

The CDR3 extends over 16 amino acids. Single TCR cDNA molecules each had their own unique molecular identifier. TCRdb itself ran the 5' RACE reads through MiXCR, one entry per CDR3 protein. This table holds roughly 9,800 distinct CDR3 sequences, under 70% found once. The time point: sample taken at primary tumor resection. The chain uses TRBV21-1 and TRBJ2-7; the D call in the table, TRBD1, was not verified against the DNA. TRBV21-1 is labeled a pseudogene. This sequence originates from a female donor with early-stage non-small cell lung cancer. The starting material was lung tumor tissue, obtained at surgery. CDR3 region: CASSKVVRGCRDEQYF. The CDR3 nucleotides read TGTGCCAGCAGCAAAGTGGTAAGGGGATGCAGGGACGAGCAGTACTTC.